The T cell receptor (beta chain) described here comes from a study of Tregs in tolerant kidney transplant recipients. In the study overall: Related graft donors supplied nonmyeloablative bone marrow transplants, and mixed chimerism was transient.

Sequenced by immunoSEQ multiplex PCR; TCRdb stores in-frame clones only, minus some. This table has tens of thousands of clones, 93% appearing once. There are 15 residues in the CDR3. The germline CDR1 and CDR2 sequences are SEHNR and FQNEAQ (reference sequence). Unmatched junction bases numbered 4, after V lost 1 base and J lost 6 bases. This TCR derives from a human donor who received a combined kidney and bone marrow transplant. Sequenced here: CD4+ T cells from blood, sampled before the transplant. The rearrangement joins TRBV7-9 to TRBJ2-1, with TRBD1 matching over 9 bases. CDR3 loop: CASSLGTGAGNEQFF. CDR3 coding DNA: TGTGCCAGCAGCTTAGGGACAGGGGCGGGCAATGAGCAGTTCTTC.